This T cell receptor beta chain was captured in a study of blood T cell repertoires in COVID-19. The CDR3 length is 16 residues. Germline assignment: CDR1 KGHDR and CDR2 SFDVKD. Trimming took 3 bases from V and 2 from J, leaving 13 bases between them. Using immunoSEQ multiplex PCR, the repertoire was profiled, and TCRdb retains in-frame clones only, with some absent. The sample records some 130,000 clones, roughly 87% being singletons. This clonotype was sampled from a man older than 75 with acute or convalescent COVID-19. Sequencing used peripheral blood. The gene calls are TRBV24-1 and TRBJ2-1, with D possibly TRBD1 on 6 matching bases. In DNA form, the CDR3 reads TGTGCCACCAGTGATGCCGCAGGGGCTACCTACAATGAGCAGTTCTTC. Translation: CATSDAAGATYNEQFF.